This T cell receptor (beta chain) was identified during a study of Ad26.COV2.S vaccination and SARS-CoV-2 variants. Looking at the study overall: The trial was COV1001 and the donor's arm was Ad26.COV2.S. Intramuscularly, Ad26.COV2.S was given either once or twice, 56 days apart.

TCRdb's table, derived via immunoSEQ multiplex PCR, lists solely in-frame clones and lacks some. The sample comprises about 440,000 clones, around 91% of which are singletons, and roughly 4% rests with the top ten. Study results and caveats: The authors reported substantial breadth in spike-specific CD8+ and CD4+ T cell responses after vaccination.

Germline CDR1 SGHNT, CDR2 YYREEE (reference sequence). Trimming took off 2 bases at V and 7 bases at J, with 13 bases between the two ends. This CDR3 region has 13 residues. A remark on this clone: Its antigen is not identified.

The treatment denotes: around 19 received Ad26.COV2.S at low or high dose, single or two shots; about five received placebo; per-sample allocation not given. After the first vaccine or placebo injection, samples were drawn on day 63. The clonotype was recovered from a person between 18 and 65 years old who received the Ad26.COV2.S COVID-19 vaccine or a placebo. This chain links TRBV5-4 with TRBJ2-7, with D unclear. Sequencing used peripheral blood, obtained in a trial of Ad26.COV2.S vaccine versus placebo. The CDR3 region is CASSLFLAAEQYF. The DNA for the CDR3 is TGTGCCAGCAGCTTATTTCTCGCCGCGGAGCAGTACTTC.